The 29 T cell receptor beta chains in this list originate from one sample, sequenced in a study of shared clonotypes between healthy human individuals. Naive CD8 cells were CD45RO-negative, positively selected for CCR7, excluding terminally differentiated effector memory CD45RA+ cells. Assay: immunoSEQ multiplex PCR; the TCRdb copy retains only in-frame clones and omits some. The sample holds 2 million or so clones, around 96% seen once. Material for sequencing was naive CD8+ T cells sorted from blood. The receptor set was obtained from a man aged 18 to 30 in good health.

V and J are TRBV13 and TRBJ2-5; D might be TRBD1 (5 bases). Germline CDR1 PRHDT, CDR2 FYEKMQ (reference sequence). This CDR3 has 14 residues. Trimming cost V 2 bases and J 2 bases, with 9 bases left between them. In DNA form, the CDR3 reads TGTGCCAGCAGCTTACGCAGGGAACAAGAGACCCAGTACTTC. Protein product: CASSLRREQETQYF.

The chain recombines TRBV7-9 with TRBJ2-4; D is unresolved. The CDR3 contains 14 residues. CDR1 and CDR2 (germline): SEHNR, FQNEAQ (reference sequence). The V and J ends lost 4 bases and 8 bases respectively, with 15 bases between them. The CDR3 DNA reads as TGTGCCAGCAGCTCCCCGGCCGGTGAGGACATTCAGTACTTC. It codes for CASSSPAGEDIQYF.

J is TRBJ1-2 and V is TRBV9; possible D gene TRBD1, 5 bases. CDR3 length: 15 residues. The ends were cut back, 4 bases at V and 0 bases at J, with 13 bases in the middle. The germline CDR1 and CDR2 sequences are SGDLS and YYNGEE. The CDR3 DNA reads as TGTGCCAGCAGCCTAGGGGAAATCTCTAACTATGGCTACACCTTC. It yields the protein CASSLGEISNYGYTF. Variable domain in full (rest from reference TRBV9 and TRBJ1-2): DSGVTQTPKHLITATGQRVTLRCSPRSGDLSVYWYQQSLDQGLQFLIQYYNGEERAKGNILERFSAQQFPDLHSELNLSSLELGDSALYFCASSLGEISNYGYTFGSGTRLTVV.

Details on this clone: This CDR3 is also generated by other DNA sequences in the sample. J is TRBJ2-7 and V is TRBV27; 8 bases map to TRBD1. The CDR3 consists of 13 residues. The V segment lost 4 bases and the J segment 2 bases; nucleotides outside the gene matches: 1. Germline CDR1 MNHEY, CDR2 SMNVEV (reference sequence). CDR3 sequence reads: CASSWGQAYEQYF. In nucleotides, the CDR3 is TGTGCCAGCAGTTGGGGACAGGCCTACGAGCAGTACTTC.

The gene calls are TRBV5-1 and TRBJ2-7, with D maybe TRBD1 (6 bases). V was shortened by 0 bases and J by 0 bases, with 10 bases between the two germline ends. This CDR3 has 15 amino acids. CDR1 SGHRS and CDR2 YFSETQ come from the germline V gene. The CDR3 coding sequence is TGCGCCAGCAGCTTGGCCCAGGGGAACTCCTACGAGCAGTACTTC. Translating it yields CASSLAQGNSYEQYF.

Remarks on this clone: Other DNA sequences in the sample encode the same CDR3. V and J are TRBV7-9 and TRBJ2-2; 7 positions match TRBD1. Germline V gene lookup returns CDR1 SEHNR and CDR2 FQNEAQ (reference sequence). With V trimmed by 3 bases and J by 0 bases, 1 base remained unmatched. This CDR3 has 15 residues. CDR3 loop: CASSFGTANTGELFF. CDR3 sequence (DNA): TGTGCCAGCAGCTTCGGGACAGCGAACACCGGGGAGCTGTTTTTT.

The chain recombines TRBV7-9 with TRBJ2-1; weak D call: TRBD2 (6 bases). CDR3 length: 17 residues. Deletions cut 0 bases from V and 6 bases from J, with 18 bases between. Germline V gene sequence: CDR1 SEHNR, CDR2 FQNEAQ (reference sequence). The CDR3 DNA reads TGTGCCAGCAGCTTAGCGCTAATGGGTTTGGGGGGCAATGAGCAGTTCTTC. It yields the protein CASSLALMGLGGNEQFF. The full variable domain, completed using reference TRBV7-9 and TRBJ2-1, is DTGVSQNPRHKITKRGQNVTFRCDPISEHNRLYWYRQTLGQGPEFLTYFQNEAQLEKSRLLSDRFSAERPKGSFSTLEIQRTEQGDSAMYLCASSLALMGLGGNEQFFGPGTRLTVL.

The rearrangement uses TRBV14 and TRBJ2-1; D assignment may be TRBD1 or TRBD2 (5 bases each). Germline V gene sequence: CDR1 SGHDN, CDR2 FVKESK. V dropped 0 bases and J dropped 5 bases, with 14 bases sitting between them. The CDR3 contains 16 residues. The CDR3 DNA follows: TGTGCCAGCAGCCAAGATACGGGACCGCCTAACAATGAGCAGTTCTTC. Protein: CASSQDTGPPNNEQFF. The complete variable domain, with remaining parts taken from reference TRBV14 and TRBJ2-1, reads EAGVTQFPSHSVIEKGQTVTLRCDPISGHDNLYWYRRVMGKEIKFLLHFVKESKQDESGMPNNRFLAERTGGTYSTLKVQPAELEDSGVYFCASSQDTGPPNNEQFFGPGTRLTVL.

This clone was counted a few times. Other DNA sequences in this specimen translate into the identical CDR3. The chain joins TRBV28 to TRBJ2-7, with TRBD2 as a possible D gene (5 bases). The CDR3 has 14 residues. Looked up from germline, CDR1 is MDHEN and CDR2 is SYDVKM. The V end lost 6 bases, the J end lost 1 base, and 13 bases lay between the germline ends. The CDR3, as DNA: TGTGCCAGCAGCCTGGACGGCGGGTCCTACGAGCAGTACTTC. It yields the protein CASSLDGGSYEQYF. The variable domain in full, with the rest retrieved from reference TRBV28 and TRBJ2-7, is DVKVTQSSRYLVKRTGEKVFLECVQDMDHENMFWYRQDPGLGLRLIYFSYDVKMKEKGDIPEGYSVSREKKERFSLILESASTNQTSMYLCASSLDGGSYEQYFGPGTRLTVT.

The rearrangement links TRBV7-9 to TRBJ2-1, with D unresolved. CDR1 is SEHNR, CDR2 FQNEAQ, per germline (reference sequence). V lost 11 bases and J lost 3, with 17 bases in between. This CDR3 spans 14 amino acids. CDR3 loop: CADRDPLYYNEQFF. For the CDR3, the DNA is TGTGCCGATCGAGATCCCCTCTACTACAATGAGCAGTTCTTC.

This chain uses TRBV4-1 with TRBJ2-7; no definite D call. The CDR3 is 14 amino acids. Per germline, CDR1 MGHRA and CDR2 YSYEKL. With 2 bases removed from V and 1 base from J, the gap between germline ends came to 9 bases. DNA for the CDR3: TGCGCCAGCAGCCAAAATACACAGTCCTACGAGCAGTACTTC. As protein: CASSQNTQSYEQYF.

Notes on this clone: A junction end diverges from the germline sequence, so it may reflect a read error. The chain joins TRBV6-1 to TRBJ1-5; 9 positions match TRBD1. The CDR3 is 16 amino acids. Germline lookup yields CDR1 MNHNS and CDR2 SASEGT. The CDR3 here is CASNEYRGLGNQPQHF. Written as DNA, the CDR3 is TGTGCCAGCAATGAATACAGGGGGCTGGGCAATCAGCCCCAGCATTTT.

CDR3 amino acids: CASSQDETGGPETQYF. CDR3 bases: TGCGCCAGCAGCCAAGATGAAACGGGGGGGCCGGAGACCCAGTACTTC. The chain is built from TRBV4-1 and TRBJ2-5; 8 nucleotides match TRBD2. CDR3 length: 16 residues. Germline V gene lookup returns CDR1 MGHRA and CDR2 YSYEKL. The V segment lost 0 bases and the J segment 5 bases; nucleotides outside the gene matches: 8.

A remark on this clone: Other DNA sequences of this sample code for an identical CDR3. This chain uses TRBV4-1 with TRBJ2-2; a possible D gene is TRBD1 (5 bases). V lost 0 bases to trimming and J lost 5 bases, with 7 bases between them. CDR1 MGHRA and CDR2 YSYEKL come from the germline V gene. CDR3 length: 14 amino acids. The CDR3 DNA is TGCGCCAGCAGCCAAGACCAGGGTACCGGGGAGCTGTTTTTT. It codes for CASSQDQGTGELFF.

This chain joins TRBV11-2 and TRBJ2-2, with D unresolved. CDR3 size: 13 residues. With 3 bases removed from V and 4 bases from J, the gap between germline ends came to 6 bases. Germline-derived CDR1 and CDR2 are SGHAT and FQNNGV. The CDR3 region has the DNA TGTGCCAGCAGCTTTAAGGTCACCGGGGAGCTGTTTTTT. Protein: CASSFKVTGELFF.

The CDR3 sequence is CASSYSLEGEDEKLFF. The CDR3, as DNA: TGTGCCAGCAGTTACTCGTTGGAAGGGGAGGATGAAAAACTGTTTTTT. The chain joins TRBV6-5 to TRBJ1-4, with a weak D call TRBD1 (5 bases). Trimming stripped 0 bases from V and 6 bases from J, with 14 bases between. There are 16 residues in the CDR3. In germline, CDR1 is MNHEY, CDR2 SVGAGI.

The chain combines TRBV5-6 with TRBJ2-7; D is uncertain. The germline V gene has CDR1 SGHDT and CDR2 YYEEEE. This CDR3 has 12 residues. The germline V and J ends were trimmed by 4 bases and 5 bases, with 10 bases remaining between them. CDR3: CASSAGTDEQYF. CDR3 coding DNA: TGTGCCAGCAGCGCCGGAACCGACGAGCAGTACTTC. Combining the CDR3 with reference TRBV5-6 and TRBJ2-7 gives the whole variable domain DAGVTQSPTHLIKTRGQQVTLRCSPKSGHDTVSWYQQALGQGPQFIFQYYEEEERQRGNFPDRFSGHQFPNYSSELNVNALLLGDSALYLCASSAGTDEQYFGPGTRLTVT.

This chain joins TRBV7-9 and TRBJ1-4, with 7 bases matching TRBD1. J was trimmed by 3 bases and V by 5 bases; bases with no gene match: 9. Germline V CDR1 and CDR2: SEHNR, FQNEAQ (reference sequence). The CDR3 is 16 residues long. The DNA of the CDR3 is TGTGCCAGCAGCCGCGATGAGACAGGGCCTAATGAAAAACTGTTTTTT. It encodes CASSRDETGPNEKLFF.

The V call is TRBV13, the J call TRBJ2-5; unclear D gene. Germline CDR1 PRHDT, CDR2 FYEKMQ (reference sequence). With 6 bases removed from V and 2 bases from J, the gap between germline ends came to 16 bases. This CDR3 is built from 15 residues. CDR3 bases: TGTGCCAGCAGTCATTACGGCCAATCTCAAGAGACCCAGTACTTC. The encoded protein is CASSHYGQSQETQYF.

J is TRBJ2-2 and V is TRBV27; 14 positions match TRBD2. Germline V gives CDR1 MNHEY, CDR2 SMNVEV (reference sequence). J lost 5 bases, V lost 5 bases, and 7 bases had no gene match. The CDR3 is 17 amino acids. The CDR3 region is CASSPGLAGVRTGELFF. CDR3 coding DNA: TGTGCCAGCAGTCCGGGACTAGCGGGAGTTAGGACCGGGGAGCTGTTTTTT.

This chain uses TRBV25-1 with TRBJ2-2; no firm D call. V was clipped by 3 bases and J by 3 bases, with 8 bases between them. The CDR3 runs to 14 residues. Germline CDR1 MGHDK, CDR2 SYGVNS. The DNA of the CDR3 is TGTGCCAGCAGTGACAAGCCCTACACCGGGGAGCTGTTTTTT. It encodes CASSDKPYTGELFF.

The V call is TRBV6-5, the J call TRBJ1-4; tentatively, D is TRBD1 (5 bases). V shed 5 bases and J shed 8 bases, with 18 bases lying between them. The length of the CDR3 is 15 residues. CDR1 and CDR2 (germline): MNHEY, SVGAGI. CDR3 sequence (DNA): TGTGCCAGCAGTGGGGGGACCTCAAGTTTCGAAAAACTGTTTTTT. It translates to CASSGGTSSFEKLFF.

The chain recombines TRBV9 with TRBJ2-7, with 7 bases lining up with TRBD2. This CDR3 is built from 15 residues. The germline CDR1 and CDR2 sequences are SGDLS and YYNGEE. The V gene end was trimmed by 2 bases and the J gene end by 0 bases; junction bases not matched to a gene: 5. CDR3 amino acids: CASSVSGAHSYEQYF. The CDR3 coding sequence is TGTGCCAGCAGCGTGAGCGGGGCGCACTCCTACGAGCAGTACTTC.

This chain links TRBV9 with TRBJ1-4, with 8 bases that match TRBD1. Unmatched junction bases numbered 11, after V lost 4 bases and J lost 6 bases. The CDR3 has 16 residues. The germline V gene encodes CDR1 SGDLS and CDR2 YYNGEE. CDR3 sequence reads: CASSLSLDRGYEKLFF. CDR3 nucleotides: TGTGCCAGCAGCCTATCGCTAGACAGGGGTTATGAAAAACTGTTTTTT.

The gene calls are TRBV28 and TRBJ1-1; 7 bases fit TRBD1. The V and J ends lost 7 bases and 3 bases, in that order; junction bases with no gene match: 5. CDR3 length: 13 amino acids. Looked up from germline, CDR1 is MDHEN and CDR2 is SYDVKM. The DNA for the CDR3 is TGTGCCAGCACCCGGACAGGTCACACTGAAGCTTTCTTT. Translated: CASTRTGHTEAFF.

V usage is TRBV7-6 and J usage is TRBJ1-5; D is uncertain. V was trimmed by 2 bases and J by 2 bases, leaving 7 bases between them. Germline CDR1 is SGHVS and CDR2 is FNYEAQ. The CDR3 spans 14 residues. CDR3 protein: CASSLNGGNQPQHF. CDR3 bases: TGTGCCAGCAGCTTAAATGGGGGCAATCAGCCCCAGCATTTT.

The gene calls are TRBV28 and TRBJ2-7, with 7 positions matching TRBD1. The V gene's germline CDR1 is MDHEN and CDR2 SYDVKM. J lost 7 bases, V lost 2 bases, and 11 bases had no gene match. The CDR3 is made up of 15 amino acids. This CDR3 reads CASSLRGRYLGEQYF. The CDR3 coding sequence is TGTGCCAGCAGTTTAAGGGGGCGATACCTGGGGGAGCAGTACTTC.

The V call is TRBV5-4, the J call TRBJ2-2, with 13 bases fitting TRBD2. Germline trimming cut 4 bases from V and 0 bases from J; bases unmatched to any gene: 3. CDR1 SGHNT and CDR2 YYREEE come from the germline V gene (reference sequence). The CDR3 sequence is 17 residues long. The CDR3 reads CASSNGLAGANTGELFF. The CDR3 DNA sequence: TGTGCCAGCAGCAATGGACTAGCGGGGGCGAACACCGGGGAGCTGTTTTTT.

For this clone: The same CDR3 can be traced to other DNA sequences in this sample. The V gene is TRBV7-9, the J gene TRBJ2-7; D could derive from TRBD1 or TRBD2 (5 bases each). Trimming stripped 4 bases from V and 2 bases from J, with 12 bases between. Germline V gives CDR1 SEHNR, CDR2 FQNEAQ (reference sequence). The CDR3 sequence is 14 residues long. The DNA of the CDR3 is TGTGCCAGCAGCTCTGCCGGGACGACCTACGAGCAGTACTTC. This codes for CASSSAGTTYEQYF.